Each of the 21 T cell receptor beta chains below was sequenced from the same sample in a study of T cells in narcolepsy. The protocol was immunoSEQ multiplex PCR, while the TCRdb copy is restricted to in-frame clones and leaves out a portion. The sample records about 21,000 clones, roughly 94% being singletons. Input material: CD45RA- memory CD4+ T cells from PBMCs. The receptors originated from a human donor with narcolepsy.

This chain joins TRBV5-1 and TRBJ2-1; D ambiguous. The CDR3 has 11 residues. V lost 3 bases and J lost 5, with 3 bases in between. Germline values: CDR1 SGHRS, CDR2 YFSETQ. The CDR3 loop reads CASSWDNEQFF. Written as DNA, the CDR3 is TGCGCCAGCAGCTGGGACAATGAGCAGTTCTTC.

The rearrangement joins TRBV6-5 to TRBJ2-7; possible D gene TRBD1, 5 bases. The V gene's germline CDR1 is MNHEY and CDR2 SVGAGI. The ends were cut back, 6 bases at V and 2 bases at J, with 14 bases in the middle. The CDR3 runs to 14 residues. The CDR3 DNA sequence: TGTGCCAGCAGCCCCAGGGATTCTCCCTACGAGCAGTACTTC. Translated: CASSPRDSPYEQYF.

In its sample, this clone was seen a few times. The chain uses TRBV28 and TRBJ1-2; D call uncertain. This CDR3 contains 16 residues. V was clipped by 7 bases and J by 0 bases, with 18 bases between them. Germline CDR1 reads MDHEN; CDR2 reads SYDVKM. CDR3 in amino acids: CASIPIASQANYGYTF. CDR3 nucleotides: TGTGCCAGCATCCCTATTGCCTCTCAGGCTAACTATGGCTACACCTTC.

V usage is TRBV7-2 and J usage is TRBJ2-5; the D gene is possibly TRBD2 (5 bases). Trimming shortened V by 2 bases and J by 3 bases, and 10 bases separated the two germline ends. CDR1 and CDR2 from the germline V gene are SGHTA and FQGNSA. The CDR3 loop spans 14 amino acids. The CDR3 DNA reads as TGTGCCAGCAGCTTAACGTTGAGGGAAGAGACCCAGTACTTC. Protein: CASSLTLREETQYF.

The chain recombines TRBV9 with TRBJ2-1; the match to TRBD1 covers 7 bases. Germline CDR1 is SGDLS and CDR2 is YYNGEE. The CDR3 has 13 residues. V trimming: 4 bases; J trimming: 10 bases; junction bases outside the gene matches: 8. This chain's CDR3 is CASSYRGEKEQFF. In DNA, the CDR3 is TGTGCCAGCAGCTACAGGGGAGAAAAGGAGCAGTTCTTC.

V and J are TRBV18 and TRBJ1-1, with D possibly being TRBD1 (6 bases). Germline V gives CDR1 KGHSH, CDR2 LQKENI. The length of the CDR3 is 13 residues. Trimming left V 2 bases short and J 7 bases short, with 11 bases between. Here the CDR3 reads CASSPGDNGEAFF. In nucleotides, the CDR3 is TGTGCCAGCTCACCAGGGGACAATGGTGAAGCTTTCTTT.

This chain connects TRBV5-1 to TRBJ2-1; 11 bases agree with TRBD2. Germline CDR1 is SGHRS and CDR2 is YFSETQ. The CDR3 sequence is 16 residues long. The V gene end was trimmed by 2 bases and the J gene end by 7 bases; junction bases not matched to a gene: 8. CDR3 DNA sequence: TGCGCCAGCAGCTTCGGTGAACTAGCGGGAGATAATGAGCAGTTCTTC. It codes for CASSFGELAGDNEQFF. Full variable domain (missing parts from reference TRBV5-1 and TRBJ2-1): KAGVTQTPRYLIKTRGQQVTLSCSPISGHRSVSWYQQTPGQGLQFLFEYFSETQRNKGNFPGRFSGRQFSNSRSEMNVSTLELGDSALYLCASSFGELAGDNEQFFGPGTRLTVL.

This clone has a handful of counts. The gene calls are TRBV5-1 and TRBJ2-7; 8 nucleotides match TRBD2. The V and J ends lost 6 bases and 2 bases, in that order; junction bases with no gene match: 4. Germline V gives CDR1 SGHRS, CDR2 YFSETQ. The CDR3 is 13 residues long. CDR3 protein: CASTLAGAYEQYF. CDR3 nucleotides: TGCGCCAGCACCCTAGCGGGCGCCTACGAGCAGTACTTC.

The chain carries TRBV2 and TRBJ1-5, with 7 bases identical to TRBD1. Germline V gene lookup returns CDR1 SNHLY and CDR2 FYNNEI. CDR3 size: 13 residues. Trimming cost V 8 bases and J 3 bases; bases outside gene matches: 4. The DNA of the CDR3 is TGTGCCAGCCTAGGGGGCAACAATCAGCCCCAGCATTTT. Residues: CASLGGNNQPQHF.

This chain uses TRBV5-4 with TRBJ2-3, with 11 bases that match TRBD2. CDR3 length equals 16 residues. With V trimmed by 4 bases and J by 8 bases, 12 bases remained unmatched. Germline CDR1 is SGHNT and CDR2 is YYREEE (reference sequence). The CDR3 bases are TGTGCCAGCAGCGTAGTACTAGCGGGAGCCACCGGTACGCAGTATTTT. It encodes CASSVVLAGATGTQYF.

The chain carries TRBV4-3 and TRBJ2-2; D remains unclear. With 6 bases removed from V and 3 bases from J, the gap between germline ends came to 5 bases. Germline CDR1 is LGHNA and CDR2 is YSLEER. There are 12 residues in the CDR3. The CDR3 DNA sequence: TGCGCCAGCAGGTCTTACACCGGGGAGCTGTTTTTT. It translates to CASRSYTGELFF.

This chain joins TRBV5-1 and TRBJ2-1; 14 bases align to TRBD2. There are 15 residues in the CDR3. Germline CDR1 is SGHRS and CDR2 is YFSETQ. Trimming removed 4 bases from V and 8 bases from J; junction bases left unmatched: 5. The CDR3 loop is CASSPGLAGVDEQFF. The CDR3 DNA reads TGCGCCAGCAGCCCGGGACTAGCGGGAGTAGATGAGCAGTTCTTC.

The rearrangement links TRBV7-3 to TRBJ2-7, with a weak D call TRBD2 (5 bases). This CDR3 has 13 amino acids. Trimming left V 4 bases short and J 4 bases short, with 11 bases between. Germline V lookup: CDR1 SGHTA, CDR2 FQGTGA. CDR3 nucleotides: TGTGCCAGCAGCTCAGCGGACGGTTACGAGCAGTACTTC. Translated, it gives CASSSADGYEQYF.

This chain joins TRBV2 and TRBJ2-7; maybe TRBD2 (6 bases). The CDR3 has 14 amino acids. The V and J ends lost 10 bases and 1 base respectively, with 17 bases between them. Germline lookup yields CDR1 SNHLY and CDR2 FYNNEI. The CDR3 protein is CATGGFPISYEQYF. The DNA for the CDR3 is TGTGCCACCGGGGGTTTCCCGATTTCCTACGAGCAGTACTTC.

This clone was seen once. The chain is built from TRBV11-2 and TRBJ1-2, with D perhaps TRBD1 (5 bases). CDR3 length: 13 amino acids. CDR1 is SGHAT and CDR2 is FQNNGV in the germline V gene. Trimming removed 5 bases at V and 4 bases at J, with 11 bases between. The DNA of the CDR3 is TGTGCCAGCAGCCTGGGACGGAGCTATGGCTACACCTTC. Amino acids: CASSLGRSYGYTF.

The chain joins TRBV19 to TRBJ1-4, with D possibly being TRBD1 (6 bases). The CDR3 sequence is 17 residues long. V lost 10 bases to trimming and J lost 0 bases, with 21 bases between them. Germline assignment: CDR1 LNHDA and CDR2 SQIVND (reference sequence). CDR3 in amino acids: CATTRGYGRSTNEKLFF. CDR3 coding DNA: TGTGCCACCACCAGGGGATACGGTCGTTCAACTAATGAAAAACTGTTTTTT.

V usage is TRBV6-1 and J usage is TRBJ2-7; the D is unclear. The CDR3 is 14 amino acids. CDR1 MNHNS and CDR2 SASEGT come from the germline V gene. Trimming pared 1 base from V and 2 bases from J, leaving 9 bases between. The CDR3 sequence is CASSEGPGTYEQYF. In DNA, the CDR3 is TGTGCCAGCAGTGAAGGACCCGGCACCTACGAGCAGTACTTC.

The chain joins TRBV5-4 to TRBJ2-3, with D maybe TRBD2 (5 bases). The CDR3 consists of 14 residues. CDR1 and CDR2 from the germline V gene are SGHNT and YYREEE (reference sequence). The V gene lost 3 bases and the J gene lost 6 bases, with 14 bases spanning the gap. DNA for the CDR3: TGTGCCAGCAGCTCCAGCGGTGCCGGGGATACGCAGTATTTT. This codes for CASSSSGAGDTQYF.

CDR3 residues: CASSLYGGENTEAFF. DNA for the CDR3: TGTGCCAGCAGTTTATATGGGGGCGAGAACACTGAAGCTTTCTTT. The chain carries TRBV28 and TRBJ1-1, with a tentative D call TRBD1 (6 bases). The CDR3 runs to 15 residues. Germline-derived CDR1 and CDR2 are MDHEN and SYDVKM. The V end lost 1 base, the J end lost 1 base, and 10 bases lay between the germline ends. Combining the CDR3 with reference TRBV28 and TRBJ1-1 gives the whole variable domain DVKVTQSSRYLVKRTGEKVFLECVQDMDHENMFWYRQDPGLGLRLIYFSYDVKMKEKGDIPEGYSVSREKKERFSLILESASTNQTSMYLCASSLYGGENTEAFFGQGTRLTVV.

The chain recombines TRBV10-2 with TRBJ2-3; D is ambiguous. From germline, CDR1 is WSHSY and CDR2 SAAADI. V dropped 3 bases and J dropped 5 bases, with 9 bases sitting between them. The CDR3 loop spans 13 amino acids. CDR3 bases: TGCGCCAGCAGTGAAGCTGGTGGAGATACGCAGTATTTT. This encodes CASSEAGGDTQYF.

To note about this clone: Mismatch with germline at one junction end may stem from a read error. V gene TRBV6-1 combines with J gene TRBJ1-1; D unclear. This CDR3 comprises 10 residues. CDR1 is MNHNS and CDR2 is SASEGT in the germline V gene. As DNA, the CDR3 is TGTGCCAGCAGAGAAGGTGAGGCTTTCTTT. Amino acids: CASREGEAFF.